The clone carrying this T cell receptor beta chain was seen many times. The sample originates from a study of control samples from healthy donors and cancer patients. Produced via immunoSEQ multiplex PCR; TCRdb's table is partial and in-frame only. The sample records about 130,000 clones, roughly 90% being singletons. Germline-derived CDR1 and CDR2 are SGHRS and YFSETQ. The CDR3 sequence is 14 residues long. V lost 0 bases and J 5 bases, leaving 11 bases between the germline ends. This receptor was taken from a middle-aged man with head and neck cancer. The chain has TRBV5-1 and TRBJ1-2, with D possibly TRBD1 on 6 matching bases. Sequenced: PBMCs. The CDR3 sequence is CASSLAGTSYGYTF. The CDR3 DNA is TGCGCCAGCAGCTTGGCGGGGACAAGTTATGGCTACACCTTC. Full variable domain (missing parts from reference TRBV5-1 and TRBJ1-2): KAGVTQTPRYLIKTRGQQVTLSCSPISGHRSVSWYQQTPGQGLQFLFEYFSETQRNKGNFPGRFSGRQFSNSRSEMNVSTLELGDSALYLCASSLAGTSYGYTFGSGTRLTVV.